This T cell receptor (beta chain) emerged from a study of lymphopenia after photon versus proton radiotherapy. Study-wide results and caveats: After the lymphocyte nadir, photon-treated repertoires showed oligoclonal expansion, especially of CD8+ Temra cells. A bigger post-nadir fall in TCR diversity correlated inversely with survival time in deceased patients. Proton therapy kept repertoires fairly stable, unlike photons, which gained effector/memory cells.

The CDR3 extends over 16 amino acids. The germline gives CDR1 SGHRS, CDR2 YFSETQ. Trimming shortened V by 0 bases and J by 2 bases, and 12 bases separated the two germline ends. Concerning this clone: Its antigen is unknown.

Produced via immunoSEQ multiplex PCR; TCRdb's table is partial and in-frame only. The sample holds approximately 4,900 clones, about 91% seen once. The specimen was peripheral blood, collected from a patient treated with photon-based radiotherapy. J is TRBJ2-1 and V is TRBV5-1; perhaps TRBD2 as D (6 bases). The clonotype comes from a man older than 75 with cholangiocarcinoma. Here the CDR3 reads CASSLGGLAAYNEQFF. CDR3 bases: TGCGCCAGCAGCTTGGGGGGACTGGCAGCCTACAATGAGCAGTTCTTC.